These 27 T cell receptor beta chains were sequenced from one sample in a study of cytomegalovirus exposure and HLA in healthy donors. Primers included in the PCR were 60 Vbeta and 13 Jbeta primers. Measured with immunoSEQ multiplex PCR; TCRdb has only the in-frame clones, and not every one. The sample shows about 61,000 clones, around 89% of them seen only once. Sequenced: PBMCs. The source of these receptors is a man aged 25 to 40 in good health and CMV-seropositive.

CDR3 nucleotides: TGTGCCAGCAGCTCAGGAAGGAACGAGCAGTACTTC. Its protein is CASSSGRNEQYF. The chain couples TRBV11-2 to TRBJ2-7, with D unresolved. Germline loops: CDR1 SGHAT, CDR2 FQNNGV. The germline V and J ends were trimmed by 4 bases and 5 bases, with 9 bases remaining between them. The CDR3 length is 12 residues.

As DNA, the CDR3 is TGTGCCAGTAGTATCGAGGAGAGCTCTGGGGCCAACGTCCTGACTTTC. Its translation is CASSIEESSGANVLTF. J is TRBJ2-6 and V is TRBV19; D is unresolved. The CDR3 sequence is 16 residues long. Trimming stripped 3 bases from V and 0 bases from J, with 9 bases between. Germline CDR1 reads LNHDA; CDR2 reads SQIVND (reference sequence).

V gene TRBV21-1 combines with J gene TRBJ2-1; no DNA check was done on the table's D call, TRBD2. TRBV21-1 is a documented pseudogene. This CDR3 comprises 16 residues. CDR3 region: CASSKRGGAGPNEQFF. Written as DNA, the CDR3 is TGTGCCAGCAGCAAAAGGGGGGGGGCAGGCCCTAATGAGCAGTTCTTC.

The chain couples TRBV7-3 to TRBJ1-5; the D gene is possibly TRBD1 (6 bases). Trimming cost V 3 bases and J 6 bases, with 21 bases left between them. The CDR3 contains 17 residues. Germline V gene lookup returns CDR1 SGHTA and CDR2 FQGTGA. As DNA, the CDR3 is TGTGCCAGCAGCTTTCAGTGTCACAGGGCGGTGGTTCAGCCCCAGCATTTT. Translating gives CASSFQCHRAVVQPQHF.

The chain recombines TRBV28 with TRBJ1-2; 8 bases map to TRBD1. The CDR3 is 14 residues long. The trim removed 5 bases at V and 7 bases at J, leaving 9 bases unmatched. CDR1 is MDHEN and CDR2 is SYDVKM in the germline V gene. The CDR3 loop reads CASSPPTGEVGYTF. The CDR3 nucleotides are TGTGCCAGCAGTCCCCCGACAGGGGAGGTTGGCTACACCTTC.

This sequence joins TRBV6-6 and TRBJ1-4, with D possibly matching TRBD1 (5 bases). The CDR3 has 14 residues. The germline V gene has CDR1 MNHNY and CDR2 SVGAGI (reference sequence). V was pared by 5 bases and J by 8 bases, with 15 bases between. The CDR3 DNA follows: TGTGCCAGCAGTGGACGACAGTCCTCAGAAAAACTGTTTTTT. Translating it yields CASSGRQSSEKLFF.

The rearrangement links TRBV5-1 to TRBJ2-5; D is perhaps TRBD2 (5 bases). CDR3 size: 14 residues. Germline CDR1 and CDR2: SGHRS and YFSETQ. The V end lost 2 bases, the J end lost 4 bases, and 12 bases lay between the germline ends. This CDR3 is CASSFRGEGETQYF. In DNA form, the CDR3 reads TGCGCCAGCAGCTTTCGGGGAGAGGGAGAGACCCAGTACTTC.

This sequence joins TRBV7-2 and TRBJ1-5; 7 bases map to TRBD1. This CDR3 region has 15 residues. Trimming took 1 base from V and 3 from J; bases not matched to a gene: 3. CDR1 is SGHTA and CDR2 is FQGNSA in the germline V gene. Here the CDR3 DNA reads TGTGCCAGCAGCTTAGGGGACAGTCTCAATCAGCCCCAGCATTTT. It is translated as CASSLGDSLNQPQHF.

This clone has only a few counts. The rearrangement joins TRBV7-2 to TRBJ2-7; D might be TRBD1 (6 bases). The germline V and J ends were trimmed by 5 bases and 0 bases, with 11 bases remaining between them. This CDR3 region has 14 residues. CDR1 is SGHTA and CDR2 is FQGNSA in the germline V gene. This CDR3 is CASSPGTFSYEQYF. The CDR3 DNA reads TGTGCCAGCAGCCCCGGGACATTCTCCTACGAGCAGTACTTC. Full variable domain (rest looked up from reference TRBV7-2 and TRBJ2-7): GAGVSQSPSNKVTEKGKDVELRCDPISGHTALYWYRQSLGQGLEFLIYFQGNSAPDKSGLPSDRFSAERTGGSVSTLTIQRTQQEDSAVYLCASSPGTFSYEQYFGPGTRLTVT.

The rearrangement joins TRBV27 to TRBJ2-7; tentatively, D is TRBD2 (7 bases). The V and J ends lost 2 bases and 1 base respectively, with 12 bases between them. Germline V gene lookup returns CDR1 MNHEY and CDR2 SMNVEV (reference sequence). CDR3 size: 15 residues. CDR3: CASSLSRGGSYEQYF. The CDR3 DNA follows: TGTGCCAGCAGTTTAAGCAGGGGAGGGTCCTACGAGCAGTACTTC.

The chain is built from TRBV19 and TRBJ2-1; 7 bases line up with TRBD2. The CDR3 extends over 13 amino acids. Germline lookup yields CDR1 LNHDA and CDR2 SQIVND (reference sequence). V shed 7 bases, J shed 7 bases, and the junction held 7 bases outside the gene matches. The CDR3 sequence: CASIGRGLNEQFF. CDR3 DNA: TGTGCCAGTATAGGGAGGGGTCTGAATGAGCAGTTCTTC.

J is TRBJ1-6 and V is TRBV30; D possibly corresponds to TRBD1 (6 bases). CDR1 is GTSNPN and CDR2 is SVGIG in the germline V gene (reference sequence). CDR3 size: 16 residues. Between the trimmed V and J ends, which lost 0 bases and 6 bases, there was a span of 15 bases. This CDR3 reads CAWSVSRTVINSPLHF. CDR3 in DNA: TGTGCCTGGAGTGTATCCCGGACAGTGATTAATTCACCCCTCCACTTT. Full variable domain (remainder filled in from reference TRBV30 and TRBJ1-6): SQTIHQWPATLVQPVGSPLSLECTVEGTSNPNLYWYRQAAGRGLQLLFYSVGIGQISSEVPQNLSASRPQDRQFILSSKKLLLSDSGFYLCAWSVSRTVINSPLHFGNGTRLTVT.

The rearrangement joins TRBV6-6 to TRBJ2-1; D is possibly TRBD2 (5 bases). This CDR3 is built from 13 residues. CDR1 is MNHNY, CDR2 SVGAGI, per germline (reference sequence). The germline V and J ends were trimmed by 2 bases and 6 bases, with 8 bases remaining between them. CDR3 DNA: TGTGCCAGCAGTTACGGCCGGGGCAATGAGCAGTTCTTC. It translates to CASSYGRGNEQFF.

This chain uses TRBV5-6 with TRBJ2-1, with D possibly TRBD1 on 5 matching bases. The CDR3 has 15 residues. The V and J ends lost 2 bases and 0 bases respectively, with 9 bases between them. Germline CDR1 reads SGHDT; CDR2 reads YYEEEE. The CDR3 protein is CASSLGASSYNEQFF. For the CDR3, the DNA is TGTGCCAGCAGCTTAGGGGCCTCCTCCTACAATGAGCAGTTCTTC.

The chain links TRBV2 to TRBJ2-1, with unresolved D. Germline lookup yields CDR1 SNHLY and CDR2 FYNNEI. Trimming took 4 bases from V and 7 from J, leaving 5 bases between them. The length of the CDR3 is 11 residues. The CDR3 protein is CASSVENEQFF. The CDR3 coding sequence is TGTGCCAGCAGTGTTGAGAATGAGCAGTTCTTC. Variable domain in full (rest from reference TRBV2 and TRBJ2-1): EPEVTQTPSHQVTQMGQEVILRCVPISNHLYFYWYRQILGQKVEFLVSFYNNEISEKSEIFDDQFSVERPDGSNFTLKIRSTKLEDSAMYFCASSVENEQFFGPGTRLTVL.

The gene calls are TRBV28 and TRBJ1-2; 8 bases map to TRBD1. The CDR3 extends over 12 amino acids. Germline V gives CDR1 MDHEN, CDR2 SYDVKM. The V segment lost 8 bases and the J segment 6 bases; nucleotides outside the gene matches: 5. The CDR3 spells CASELQGDGYTF. The DNA for the CDR3 is TGTGCCAGCGAACTACAGGGGGATGGCTACACCTTC.

This sequence joins TRBV11-2 and TRBJ2-1, with 7 bases that match TRBD2. Unmatched junction bases numbered 12, after V lost 5 bases and J lost 8 bases. The CDR3 covers 15 residues. CDR1 is SGHAT, CDR2 FQNNGV, per germline. For the CDR3, the DNA is TGTGCCAGCAGCCCGGGAGGTCGGGTTTTGGATGAGCAGTTCTTC. It encodes CASSPGGRVLDEQFF.

The rearrangement links TRBV30 to TRBJ2-7, with 7 bases matching TRBD1. Trimming cost V 3 bases and J 7 bases; bases outside gene matches: 12. CDR1 GTSNPN and CDR2 SVGIG come from the germline V gene (reference sequence). CDR3 size: 14 residues. DNA of the CDR3: TGTGCCTGGAGAAGACAGGGTGGCTTCGGAGAGCAGTACTTC. It translates to CAWRRQGGFGEQYF.

The V and J genes are TRBV28 and TRBJ1-4; no reliable D call. CDR1 is MDHEN and CDR2 is SYDVKM in the germline V gene. The V gene lost 10 bases and the J gene lost 3 bases, with 9 bases spanning the gap. The CDR3 has 12 amino acids. The CDR3 spells CATRRSNEKLFF. The CDR3 bases are TGTGCCACCCGCCGGTCTAATGAAAAACTGTTTTTT.

This chain links TRBV6-4 with TRBJ2-7; TRBD1 aligns across 8 bases. The CDR3 sequence is 16 residues long. The germline CDR1 and CDR2 sequences are MRHNA and SNTAGT. Trimming took 4 bases from V and 3 from J; bases not matched to a gene: 11. DNA of the CDR3: TGTGCCAGCAGTGCCCCGAGACAGGGGACGTTCTACGAGCAGTACTTC. Protein: CASSAPRQGTFYEQYF.

As regards this clone: Different DNA sequences within this sample yield the same CDR3. The chain links TRBV30 to TRBJ1-5, with a weak D call TRBD1 (5 bases). CDR1 is GTSNPN and CDR2 is SVGIG in the germline V gene (reference sequence). V lost 1 base and J lost 7, with 11 bases in between. This CDR3 comprises 13 residues. The CDR3 DNA follows: TGTGCCTGGAGTGGCGGGGGAGGACAGCCCCAGCATTTT. Amino acids: CAWSGGGGQPQHF.

V and J are TRBV7-9 and TRBJ2-7; 12 bases agree with TRBD2. J was trimmed by 6 bases and V by 4 bases; bases with no gene match: 7. Germline CDR1 and CDR2: SEHNR and FQNEAQ (reference sequence). This CDR3 is 15 amino acids long. CDR3 in amino acids: CASSSRLAGAREQYF. The CDR3 DNA is TGTGCCAGCAGCTCCAGACTAGCGGGGGCTCGCGAGCAGTACTTC.

The chain recombines TRBV6-1 with TRBJ2-5; D is possibly TRBD2 (6 bases). Per germline, CDR1 MNHNS and CDR2 SASEGT. CDR3 length equals 13 residues. V was trimmed by 6 bases and J by 2 bases, leaving 10 bases between them. DNA for the CDR3: TGTGCCAGCAGGGTAGCGGTTCAAGAGACCCAGTACTTC. This encodes CASRVAVQETQYF.

This rearrangement joins TRBV6-5 to TRBJ1-6, with TRBD1 identical over 8 bases. Germline trimming cut 0 bases from V and 9 bases from J; bases unmatched to any gene: 7. CDR1 and CDR2 from the germline V gene are MNHEY and SVGAGI. The CDR3 extends over 16 amino acids. CDR3 residues: CASSYSGQASSSPLHF. The CDR3 nucleotides read TGTGCCAGCAGTTACTCGGGACAGGCAAGTTCTTCACCCCTCCACTTT.

The J gene is TRBJ2-7, the V gene TRBV30, with D possibly matching TRBD1 (5 bases). This CDR3 spans 13 amino acids. CDR1 GTSNPN and CDR2 SVGIG come from the germline V gene (reference sequence). Trimming left V 3 bases short and J 0 bases short, with 9 bases between. CDR3 sequence: CAWRLGPSYEQYF. CDR3 in DNA: TGTGCCTGGAGATTGGGGCCCTCCTACGAGCAGTACTTC.

The chain is built from TRBV9 and TRBJ1-2; no firm D call. The V end lost 0 bases, the J end lost 2 bases, and 8 bases lay between the germline ends. CDR1 is SGDLS, CDR2 YYNGEE, per germline. There are 14 residues in the CDR3. The CDR3 region is CASSVDQANYGYTF. In nucleotides, the CDR3 is TGTGCCAGCAGCGTAGACCAGGCCAACTATGGCTACACCTTC.

This chain uses TRBV19 with TRBJ2-7, with 7 bases that match TRBD1. CDR1 and CDR2 (germline): LNHDA, SQIVND (reference sequence). With V trimmed by 4 bases and J by 3 bases, 6 bases remained unmatched. The CDR3 consists of 14 residues. The CDR3 nucleotides are TGTGCCAGTAGTACCACTCGGGACAGCTACGAGCAGTACTTC. Its translation: CASSTTRDSYEQYF.